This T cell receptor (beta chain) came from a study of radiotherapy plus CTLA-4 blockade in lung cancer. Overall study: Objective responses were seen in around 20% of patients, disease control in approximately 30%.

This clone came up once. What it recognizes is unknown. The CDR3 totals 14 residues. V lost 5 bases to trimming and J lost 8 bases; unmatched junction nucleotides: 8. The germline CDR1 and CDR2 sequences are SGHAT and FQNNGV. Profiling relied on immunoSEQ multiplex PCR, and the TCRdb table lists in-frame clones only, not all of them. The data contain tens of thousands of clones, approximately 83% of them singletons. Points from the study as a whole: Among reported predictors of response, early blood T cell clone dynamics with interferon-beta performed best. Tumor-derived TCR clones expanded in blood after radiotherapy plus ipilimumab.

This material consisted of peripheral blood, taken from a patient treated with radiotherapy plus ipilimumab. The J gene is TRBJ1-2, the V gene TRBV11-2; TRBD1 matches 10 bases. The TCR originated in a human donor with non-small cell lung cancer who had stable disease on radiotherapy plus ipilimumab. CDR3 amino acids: CASSVSGQGTGYTF. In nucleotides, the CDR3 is TGTGCCAGCAGCGTATCGGGACAGGGGACGGGCTACACCTTC.